Presented here are 30 T cell receptor beta chains from one specimen sequenced in a study of T cell responses to AZD1222 COVID-19 vaccine. Data came from immunoSEQ multiplex PCR; TCRdb stores just in-frame clones and leaves some out. The sample shows some 150,000 clones, around 92% of them seen only once. The source material was peripheral blood, sampled 28 days after the second AZD1222 dose. The receptors derive from an adult who received the AZD1222 COVID-19 vaccine.

The rearrangement uses TRBV28 and TRBJ1-1; TRBD1 might be the D (5 bases). Germline values: CDR1 MDHEN, CDR2 SYDVKM. This CDR3 contains 15 residues. Deletions cut 6 bases from V and 11 bases from J, with 25 bases between. As DNA, the CDR3 is TGTGCCAGCAGCCCTAGAGGATTAGGGGCGTCGGTGGCTTTCTTT. It specifies CASSPRGLGASVAFF.

The rearrangement links TRBV5-5 to TRBJ1-5; 9 positions agree with TRBD1. V lost 4 bases, J lost 7 bases, and 9 bases stayed unmatched. The CDR3 length is 15 residues. Germline CDR1 reads SGHKS; CDR2 reads YYEKEE (reference sequence). This chain's CDR3 is CASSLTGGRGQPQHF. CDR3 nucleotide sequence: TGTGCCAGCAGCCTCACAGGGGGCCGAGGACAGCCCCAGCATTTT.

The CDR3 reads CASSLMGVENSPLHF. The CDR3 DNA reads TGTGCCAGCAGCCTTATGGGGGTAGAAAATTCACCCCTCCACTTT. The gene calls are TRBV3-1 (or the pseudogene TRBV3-2) and TRBJ1-6, with a tentative D call TRBD1 (5 bases). Germline lookup yields CDR1 LGHDT and CDR2 YNNKEL (reference sequence). The CDR3 length is 15 residues. V lost 4 bases, J lost 7 bases, and 14 bases lay in between.

This rearrangement joins TRBV4-3 to TRBJ1-3, with D unclear. Looked up from germline, CDR1 is LGHNA and CDR2 is YSLEER. Trimming shortened V by 2 bases and J by 0 bases, and 14 bases separated the two germline ends. The CDR3 length is 17 residues. The CDR3 bases are TGCGCCAGCAGCCAATCTCGGGTAGAAAACTCTGGAAACACCATATATTTT. This translates into CASSQSRVENSGNTIYF.

V gene TRBV6-2 or TRBV6-3 combines with J gene TRBJ1-1, with D uncertain. CDR3 length: 17 amino acids. Trimming took off 6 bases at V and 0 bases at J, with 20 bases between the two ends. Per the germline V gene, CDR1 is MNHEY and CDR2 is SVGEGT. CDR3 amino acids: CASSSYGGSSMNTEAFF. CDR3 nucleotides: TGTGCCAGCAGCTCCTATGGCGGCAGTTCGATGAACACTGAAGCTTTCTTT.

This chain links TRBV24-1 with TRBJ1-1; no clear D gene. The CDR3 extends over 13 amino acids. Trimming pared 2 bases from V and 8 bases from J, leaving 11 bases between. Germline V gene data show CDR1 as KGHDR and CDR2 as SFDVKD. CDR3 region: CATSDSVSREAFF. As DNA, the CDR3 is TGTGCCACCAGTGATTCCGTCTCCCGGGAAGCTTTCTTT.

The gene calls are TRBV7-8 and TRBJ2-7, with 8 bases lining up with TRBD1. The trim removed 3 bases at V and 3 bases at J, leaving 10 bases unmatched. The length of the CDR3 is 16 residues. CDR1 SGHVS and CDR2 FQNEAQ come from the germline V gene. This CDR3 is CASSFLDRGGLYEQYF. CDR3 in DNA: TGTGCCAGCAGCTTCCTTGACAGGGGCGGCCTCTACGAGCAGTACTTC.

The gene calls are TRBV28 and TRBJ2-4; D perhaps matches TRBD2 (6 bases). Germline V gives CDR1 MDHEN, CDR2 SYDVKM. V lost 2 bases, J lost 0 bases, and 20 bases lay in between. This CDR3 is built from 19 residues. CDR3 amino acids: CASSLGLWGVGLAKNIQYF. CDR3 sequence (DNA): TGTGCCAGCAGTTTAGGGCTCTGGGGGGTTGGCCTAGCCAAAAACATTCAGTACTTC.

The rearrangement uses TRBV10-3 and TRBJ1-4; TRBD1 matches at 9 bases. This CDR3 region has 15 residues. Germline V gene lookup returns CDR1 ENHRY and CDR2 SYGVKD. Germline trimming cut 3 bases from V and 5 bases from J; bases unmatched to any gene: 4. The CDR3 is CAISDETGGNEKLFF. The CDR3 bases are TGTGCCATCAGTGACGAGACAGGGGGGAATGAAAAACTGTTTTTT.

The rearrangement links TRBV30 to TRBJ1-4; D uncertain. V was trimmed by 2 bases and J by 8 bases, leaving 6 bases between them. The CDR3 runs to 11 residues. Germline-derived CDR1 and CDR2 are GTSNPN and SVGIG (reference sequence). CDR3 nucleotide sequence: TGTGCCTGGAGTCTCCAGGAAAAACTGTTTTTT. It is translated as CAWSLQEKLFF. Drawing the rest from reference TRBV30 and TRBJ1-4, the complete variable domain is SQTIHQWPATLVQPVGSPLSLECTVEGTSNPNLYWYRQAAGRGLQLLFYSVGIGQISSEVPQNLSASRPQDRQFILSSKKLLLSDSGFYLCAWSLQEKLFFGSGTQLSVL.

The chain couples TRBV9 to TRBJ2-3; 8 nucleotides match TRBD2. Germline V gene data show CDR1 as SGDLS and CDR2 as YYNGEE. This CDR3 contains 15 residues. V dropped 5 bases and J dropped 3; count of bases not matched to a gene: 8. The CDR3 nucleotides read TGTGCCAGCAGAGAAGCGGGAGTTCGAACAGATACGCAGTATTTT. This codes for CASREAGVRTDTQYF. Based on the CDR3 plus reference TRBV9 and TRBJ2-3, the full variable domain is DSGVTQTPKHLITATGQRVTLRCSPRSGDLSVYWYQQSLDQGLQFLIQYYNGEERAKGNILERFSAQQFPDLHSELNLSSLELGDSALYFCASREAGVRTDTQYFGPGTRLTVL.

The V and J genes are TRBV19 and TRBJ2-7; possibly TRBD1 or TRBD2 for D (5 bases each). Looked up from germline, CDR1 is LNHDA and CDR2 is SQIVND (reference sequence). The length of the CDR3 is 13 residues. The germline V and J ends were trimmed by 5 bases and 2 bases, with 10 bases remaining between them. CDR3 in DNA: TGTGCCAGTAGTCGGGGCAGAGCCTACGAGCAGTACTTC. This sequence encodes CASSRGRAYEQYF. The complete variable domain, with remaining parts taken from reference TRBV19 and TRBJ2-7, reads DGGITQSPKYLFRKEGQNVTLSCEQNLNHDAMYWYRQDPGQGLRLIYYSQIVNDFQKGDIAEGYSVSREKKESFPLTVTSAQKNPTAFYLCASSRGRAYEQYFGPGTRLTVT.

The chain combines TRBV30 with TRBJ2-1; 8 bases align to TRBD1. Germline assignment: CDR1 GTSNPN and CDR2 SVGIG (reference sequence). The junction had 7 bases not matched to a gene; V was cut back by 3 bases and J by 12 bases. This CDR3 comprises 12 residues. In DNA, the CDR3 is TGTGCCTGGAGAGGTCTTGGGACAGGGCAGTTCTTC. Translating gives CAWRGLGTGQFF.

This chain joins TRBV7-2 and TRBJ1-1; 9 bases are a match to TRBD1. The J segment lost 3 bases and the V segment lost 4 bases, leaving 6 bases of the junction unmatched. This CDR3 is built from 15 residues. In germline, CDR1 is SGHTA, CDR2 FQGNSA. CDR3 in DNA: TGTGCCAGCAGCTGGGGACAGGGCGGGGACACTGAAGCTTTCTTT. It yields the protein CASSWGQGGDTEAFF. The variable domain in full, with the rest retrieved from reference TRBV7-2 and TRBJ1-1, is GAGVSQSPSNKVTEKGKDVELRCDPISGHTALYWYRQSLGQGLEFLIYFQGNSAPDKSGLPSDRFSAERTGGSVSTLTIQRTQQEDSAVYLCASSWGQGGDTEAFFGQGTRLTVV.

This rearrangement joins TRBV28 to TRBJ1-2; TRBD1 might be the D (5 bases). The ends were cut back, 7 bases at V and 2 bases at J, with 14 bases in the middle. The CDR3 spans 14 residues. Germline assignment: CDR1 MDHEN and CDR2 SYDVKM. The CDR3 sequence: CASTHGTANYGYTF. The CDR3, as DNA: TGTGCCAGCACTCATGGGACGGCAAACTATGGCTACACCTTC.

The rearrangement links TRBV6-6 to TRBJ1-2; TRBD1 might be the D (5 bases). CDR1 is MNHNY and CDR2 is SVGAGI in the germline V gene (reference sequence). The CDR3 totals 13 residues. Deletions cut 10 bases from V and 3 bases from J, with 15 bases between. The CDR3 sequence is CAILKTEDYGYTF. The CDR3 coding sequence is TGTGCCATCCTAAAGACAGAAGACTATGGCTACACCTTC.

The rearrangement joins TRBV28 to TRBJ1-1; 9 positions agree with TRBD1. The ends lost 5 bases at V and 0 bases at J; junction bases unmatched: 7. The CDR3 is 16 residues long. Germline V gives CDR1 MDHEN, CDR2 SYDVKM. The CDR3 sequence: CASSPTTGGMNTEAFF. Written as DNA, the CDR3 is TGTGCCAGCAGTCCAACGACAGGGGGGATGAACACTGAAGCTTTCTTT.

The CDR3 region has the DNA TGTGCCAGCAGTTTCACGGGAGGGTCAAGAAACATTCAGTACTTC. This gives the protein CASSFTGGSRNIQYF. V usage is TRBV27 and J usage is TRBJ2-4; 8 bases are a match to TRBD2. This CDR3 region has 15 residues. Germline-derived CDR1 and CDR2 are MNHEY and SMNVEV (reference sequence). Unmatched junction bases numbered 7, after V lost 3 bases and J lost 6 bases.

The chain couples TRBV6-5 to TRBJ1-3, with TRBD1 identical over 9 bases. The trim removed 7 bases at V and 2 bases at J, leaving 6 bases unmatched. Germline V lookup: CDR1 MNHEY, CDR2 SVGAGI. There are 15 residues in the CDR3. CDR3 loop: CASNLDRGTGNTIYF. The CDR3 nucleotides read TGTGCCAGCAACTTGGACAGGGGTACTGGAAACACCATATATTTT.

The chain is built from TRBV5-1 and TRBJ2-7; the match to TRBD1 covers 8 bases. The CDR3 has 16 residues. Germline assignment: CDR1 SGHRS and CDR2 YFSETQ. V shed 0 bases, J shed 2 bases, and the junction held 7 bases outside the gene matches. CDR3 in DNA: TGCGCCAGCAGCTTGGGGGGAACGGACAGGGCCTACGAGCAGTACTTC. Protein: CASSLGGTDRAYEQYF.

This chain joins TRBV10-2 and TRBJ1-1, with TRBD1 matching 7 bases. The germline V gene has CDR1 WSHSY and CDR2 SAAADI. With 7 bases clipped from V and 4 bases from J, the junction kept 6 bases outside the gene matches. This CDR3 has 13 residues. CDR3: CASMMTGTTEAFF. In DNA form, the CDR3 reads TGCGCCAGCATGATGACAGGGACCACTGAAGCTTTCTTT.

The J gene is TRBJ1-2, the V gene TRBV5-1; D is ambiguous. Trimming shortened V by 0 bases and J by 1 base, and 4 bases separated the two germline ends. CDR3 length: 13 amino acids. CDR1 and CDR2 (germline): SGHRS, YFSETQ. The CDR3, as DNA: TGCGCCAGCAGCTTGGCTAATAACTATGGCTACACCTTC. Translation gives CASSLANNYGYTF.

V usage is TRBV7-2 and J usage is TRBJ2-5, with D perhaps assigned TRBD1 or TRBD2 (5 bases each). V lost 4 bases and J 5 bases, leaving 14 bases between the germline ends. Germline V gene lookup returns CDR1 SGHTA and CDR2 FQGNSA. The CDR3 runs to 14 residues. This chain's CDR3 is CASSSPRGRETQYF. CDR3 nucleotides: TGTGCCAGCAGCTCCCCCCGGGGCCGGGAGACCCAGTACTTC.

The chain couples TRBV15 to TRBJ2-1; TRBD1 matches at 8 bases. Unmatched junction bases numbered 6, after V lost 4 bases and J lost 7 bases. The CDR3 has 14 amino acids. In germline, CDR1 is LNHNV, CDR2 YYDKDF (reference sequence). The CDR3, as DNA: TGTGCCACCAGCACTGGACAGGGTTGGAATGAGCAGTTCTTC. Its protein is CATSTGQGWNEQFF.

The V gene is TRBV4-2, the J gene TRBJ2-1, with D perhaps TRBD2 (5 bases). This CDR3 region has 17 residues. Germline CDR1 LGHNA, CDR2 YNFKEQ. With 4 bases removed from V and 0 bases from J, the gap between germline ends came to 16 bases. The DNA of the CDR3 is TGTGCCAGCAGCCCGAGCGGAGGAGATAGCTCCTACAATGAGCAGTTCTTC. Translation: CASSPSGGDSSYNEQFF.

The chain is built from TRBV30 and TRBJ1-2; D call uncertain. The length of the CDR3 is 12 residues. Germline CDR1 and CDR2: GTSNPN and SVGIG (reference sequence). With 0 bases removed from V and 5 bases from J, the gap between germline ends came to 7 bases. CDR3 loop: CAWSVLHYGYTF. The CDR3 nucleotides are TGTGCCTGGAGTGTACTCCATTATGGCTACACCTTC.

The rearrangement joins TRBV12-3 or TRBV12-4 to TRBJ1-2, with 9 bases lining up with TRBD1. V shed 6 bases, J shed 5 bases, and the junction held 1 base outside the gene matches. This CDR3 contains 12 residues. CDR3 DNA: TGTGCCAGCAGCGGACAGGGGTATGGCTACACCTTC. Amino acid sequence: CASSGQGYGYTF.

This clone was seen just once. The genes are TRBV19 and TRBJ1-5, with no clear D. The CDR3 extends over 13 amino acids. In germline, CDR1 is LNHDA, CDR2 SQIVND (reference sequence). V lost 4 bases and J lost 3, with 7 bases in between. The CDR3 coding sequence is TGTGCCAGTAGTACACAGATCAATCAGCCCCAGCATTTT. Translation: CASSTQINQPQHF.

The chain links TRBV27 to TRBJ2-1; D assignment may be TRBD1 or TRBD2 (5 bases each). The ends were cut back, 6 bases at V and 1 base at J, with 10 bases in the middle. Germline assignment: CDR1 MNHEY and CDR2 SMNVEV (reference sequence). The CDR3 is made up of 14 amino acids. CDR3 region: CASRPEGSYNEQFF. The CDR3 nucleotides are TGTGCCAGCAGACCCGAGGGGTCCTACAATGAGCAGTTCTTC.

V is TRBV9 and J is TRBJ1-5, with D unresolved. Germline CDR1 reads SGDLS; CDR2 reads YYNGEE. This CDR3 is 16 amino acids long. Trimming pared 0 bases from V and 2 bases from J, leaving 12 bases between. The CDR3 bases are TGTGCCAGCAGCGTAGGTGAGGGAGGAGGCAATCAGCCCCAGCATTTT. Translating it yields CASSVGEGGGNQPQHF.